This T cell receptor (beta chain) came from a study of blood T cells in healthy people across ages. In regard to this clonotype: Its antigen remains unidentified.

The CDR3 length is 13 residues. The germline V gene has CDR1 DFQATT and CDR2 SNEGSKA (reference sequence). Trimming pared 0 bases from V and 3 bases from J, leaving 8 bases between. Next came a second PCR, run for about 7 to 12 cycles, which used a sample-barcoded 5' primer along with a J-beta primer mix. TCRdb analysed the 5' RACE reads with MiXCR anew, one entry per CDR3 protein. The sample carries more than 700,000 distinct CDR3 sequences, 40% to 65% recorded once. Each sample had at least 6 million PBMCs isolated. General study points: Unsorted PBMC input precluded a conclusive naive versus antigen-experienced comparison. In long-lived donors, naive CD4+ cell counts and diversity exceeded those of aged donors.

The gene calls are TRBV20-1 and TRBJ1-1; D is unresolved. The sequence derives from a man older than 75 in good health. Sequenced input: blood. In DNA form, the CDR3 reads TGCAGTGCTAGAGAGGGTCGGTACACTGAAGCTTTCTTT. This translates into CSAREGRYTEAFF.